A selection of T cell receptor beta chains follows, all from one sample in a study of identical twins. TCRdb re-called the 5' RACE reads with MiXCR, one entry per CDR3 protein. The sample lists 1.5 million to 2 million distinct CDR3 sequences; less than 40% were seen once. Sequenced sample: cord blood. These TCRs come from a newborn girl in good health. The CDR3 runs from the conserved cysteine through the conserved F or W. A D gene is named only where the DNA matches it firmly. The listing skips clone size in some rows; elsewhere it reads once, few, many or a size class.

j_call d_call clone_size v_call cdr3_aa cdr3_nt
TRBJ1-5 . . TRBV5-1 CASSFSDGSNQPQHF TGCGCCAGCAGCTTTTCGGACGGGAGCAATCAGCCCCAGCATTTT
TRBJ2-5 TRBD1 . TRBV7-9 CASSEIGTGRNEQYF TGTGCCAGCAGCGAAATCGGGACAGGGCGCAATGAGCAGTACTTC
TRBJ1-6 TRBD1 few TRBV12-3/TRBV12-4 CASSGPDRGNSPLHF TGTGCCAGCAGTGGGCCCGACAGGGGCAATTCACCCCTCCACTTT
TRBJ2-7 TRBD2 few TRBV3-1 CASSPPVRGLSYNEQYF TGTGCCAGCAGCCCCCCTGTTCGGGGACTATCCTACAATGAGCAGTACTTC
TRBJ1-2 . . TRBV18 CASSGSPGTFGYGYTF TGTGCCAGCTCGGGGAGTCCCGGGACATTCGGCTATGGCTACACCTTC
TRBJ2-1 . . TRBV28 CASGLRMEHSSYNEQFF TGTGCCAGCGGGCTTAGAATGGAACATAGCTCCTACAATGAGCAGTTCTTC
TRBJ2-3 TRBD1 few TRBV28 CAVPGQGSADTQYF TGTGCGGTACCGGGACAGGGGAGTGCAGATACGCAGTATTTT
TRBJ2-7 TRBD2 . TRBV28 CASSLGVGRAGVSYNEQYF TGTGCCAGCAGTTTAGGCGTCGGGCGGGCGGGAGTGTCCTACAATGAGCAGTACTTC
TRBJ2-1 TRBD2 . TRBV6-6 CASSPPGLVGDNEQFF TGTGCCAGCAGTCCTCCGGGACTAGTAGGGGACAATGAGCAGTTCTTC
TRBJ2-7 . . TRBV3-1 CASSPFPGRSSYEQYF TGTGCCAGCAGCCCGTTCCCGGGACGGAGCTCCTACGAGCAGTACTTC
TRBJ2-7 TRBD2 few TRBV5-1 CASSTSGGVTYEQYF TGCGCCAGCAGCACTAGCGGGGGGGTTACCTACGAGCAGTACTTC
TRBJ2-7 . many TRBV7-2 CASSLERHSYEQYF TGTGCCAGCAGCTTAGAGCGACACTCCTACGAGCAGTACTTC
TRBJ2-5 . . TRBV5-1 CASSLVAGFGETQYF TGCGCCAGCAGCTTGGTTGCAGGGTTCGGGGAGACCCAGTACTTC
TRBJ2-7 . . TRBV20-1 CSASPRRGQYF TGCAGTGCTAGCCCGCGTCGGGGGCAGTACTTC
TRBJ2-3 . few TRBV10-1 CASSDSQGRSTDTQYF TGCGCCAGCAGTGACTCCCAGGGAAGGAGCACAGATACGCAGTATTTT
TRBJ2-1 . once TRBV20-1 CSAGRGGPNEQFF TGCAGTGCTGGGCGAGGAGGGCCGAATGAGCAGTTCTTC
TRBJ1-2 . few TRBV7-9 CASSVRGGDGYTF TGTGCCAGCAGCGTAAGGGGGGGTGATGGCTACACCTTC
TRBJ2-3 TRBD2 . TRBV18 CAGSTAGPTTDTQYF TGTGCCGGCTCAACAGCGGGACCCACCACAGATACGCAGTATTTT
TRBJ2-4 . few TRBV25-1 CARRTAKNIQYF TGTGCCAGACGGACAGCCAAAAACATTCAGTACTTC
TRBJ2-1 TRBD2 few TRBV4-2 CASSQDPAGANEQFF TGTGCCAGCAGCCAAGACCCAGCGGGAGCCAATGAGCAGTTCTTC
TRBJ1-6 TRBD1 few TRBV20-1 CSPSRTGKNSPLHF TGCAGTCCTAGCCGGACAGGGAAGAATTCACCCCTCCACTTT
TRBJ1-1 TRBD1 . TRBV4-1 CASSQVRGQKMLGPFNTEAFF TGCGCCAGCAGCCAAGTAAGGGGACAGAAGATGCTCGGGCCATTTAACACTGAAGCTTTCTTT
TRBJ2-1 . few TRBV25-1 CASSEGQNEQFF TGTGCCAGCAGTGAAGGGCAGAATGAGCAGTTCTTC
TRBJ1-1 . . TRBV6-2/TRBV6-3 CASSYVPAEAFF TGTGCCAGCAGTTACGTGCCCGCTGAAGCTTTCTTT
TRBJ1-4 . few TRBV6-4 CASSEEGDEPNEKLFF TGTGCCAGCAGTGAGGAGGGGGATGAGCCGAATGAAAAACTGTTTTTT
TRBJ2-1 TRBD1 . TRBV4-2 CASSQDRDREPRAYNEQFF TGTGCCAGCAGCCAAGATCGGGACAGGGAACCTAGGGCCTACAATGAGCAGTTCTTC